These 22 T cell receptor beta chains originate from one sample sequenced in a study of blood T cell repertoires in COVID-19. Profiled with immunoSEQ multiplex PCR; TCRdb holds only in-frame clones, not every one. The sample records about 180,000 clones, roughly 86% being singletons. Sequenced sample: peripheral blood. The receptor source for this set is a woman aged 25 to 39 with active or convalescent COVID-19.

The V and J genes are TRBV28 and TRBJ2-7, with TRBD2 matching over 12 bases. The CDR3 has 15 residues. Germline CDR1 MDHEN, CDR2 SYDVKM. The J segment lost 2 bases and the V segment lost 3 bases, leaving 2 bases of the junction unmatched. For the CDR3, the DNA is TGTGCCAGCAGTTTTCCTAGCGGGAGGGCCTACGAGCAGTACTTC. Encoded protein: CASSFPSGRAYEQYF.

The gene calls are TRBV5-6 and TRBJ1-4, with D uncertain. Germline CDR1 and CDR2: SGHDT and YYEEEE. Trimming took off 4 bases at V and 3 bases at J, with 16 bases between the two ends. The CDR3 has 16 residues. DNA of the CDR3: TGTGCCAGCAGCCCCACAGAGCCCGATTCTAATGAAAAACTGTTTTTT. Translated, it gives CASSPTEPDSNEKLFF.

The chain combines TRBV5-6 with TRBJ1-1; D gene unclear. Germline-derived CDR1 and CDR2 are SGHDT and YYEEEE. CDR3 length equals 15 residues. The V gene lost 0 bases and the J gene lost 5 bases, with 14 bases spanning the gap. The CDR3 region is CASSLDPGSGTEAFF. DNA for the CDR3: TGTGCCAGCAGCTTGGATCCGGGAAGTGGTACTGAAGCTTTCTTT.

The CDR3 DNA follows: TGTGCCTGGAGTGTACTATTCAACATTGAGCAGTTCTTC. Its translation is CAWSVLFNIEQFF. The V gene is TRBV30, the J gene TRBJ2-1, with D hard to call. CDR1 GTSNPN and CDR2 SVGIG come from the germline V gene (reference sequence). V was clipped by 0 bases and J by 9 bases, with 12 bases between them. This CDR3 comprises 13 residues.

This chain joins TRBV11-2 and TRBJ2-7; 7 positions agree with TRBD1. Per germline, CDR1 SGHAT and CDR2 FQNNGV. The CDR3 is 14 residues long. V was pared by 5 bases and J by 1 base, with 5 bases of the junction left unmatched. The DNA for the CDR3 is TGTGCCAGCAGCCTGAACAGGGGTTCCTACGAGCAGTACTTC. Its translation is CASSLNRGSYEQYF.

V is TRBV7-9 and J is TRBJ2-1, with TRBD2 matching over 8 bases. CDR3 length: 14 amino acids. The J segment lost 6 bases and the V segment lost 3 bases, leaving 4 bases of the junction unmatched. Germline V lookup: CDR1 SEHNR, CDR2 FQNEAQ (reference sequence). The CDR3: CASSLVGRVNEQFF. CDR3 DNA: TGTGCCAGCAGCTTGGTCGGGAGGGTCAATGAGCAGTTCTTC.

The V and J genes are TRBV5-6 and TRBJ2-3, with a possible D match to TRBD1 (6 bases). V was shortened by 3 bases and J by 0 bases, with 8 bases between the two germline ends. This CDR3 contains 14 residues. From germline, CDR1 is SGHDT and CDR2 YYEEEE. The CDR3 spells CASSSRGSTDTQYF. Here the CDR3 DNA reads TGTGCCAGCAGCTCTAGGGGGAGCACAGATACGCAGTATTTT.

The V call is TRBV24-1, the J call TRBJ2-1; 7 bases match TRBD2. Losses at the gene ends were 6 bases for V and 2 bases for J; bases not matched to a gene: 6. Germline CDR1 KGHDR, CDR2 SFDVKD. This CDR3 spans 15 amino acids. The CDR3 sequence is CATSRGRPPYNEQFF. Written as DNA, the CDR3 is TGTGCCACCAGTCGCGGGAGACCTCCCTACAATGAGCAGTTCTTC.

V gene TRBV27 combines with J gene TRBJ1-2; D is undetermined. V was pared by 2 bases and J by 1 base, with 5 bases between. Germline CDR1 and CDR2: MNHEY and SMNVEV (reference sequence). This CDR3 is built from 13 residues. CDR3 region: CASSLGSNYGYTF. The CDR3 coding sequence is TGTGCCAGCAGTTTAGGGAGTAACTATGGCTACACCTTC.

This clone occurred a few times. The rearrangement joins TRBV19 to TRBJ2-1; a possible D gene is TRBD2 (6 bases). The CDR3 sequence is 16 residues long. V lost 5 bases to trimming and J lost 3 bases, with 17 bases between them. Germline CDR1 reads LNHDA; CDR2 reads SQIVND (reference sequence). CDR3 sequence: CASSSYPGEIYNEQFF. The DNA for the CDR3 is TGTGCCAGTAGTTCTTATCCGGGAGAGATCTACAATGAGCAGTTCTTC.

The chain couples TRBV5-1 to TRBJ2-5; D gene uncertain. The CDR3 loop spans 13 amino acids. Germline V gene sequence: CDR1 SGHRS, CDR2 YFSETQ. The V and J ends lost 0 bases and 5 bases respectively, with 8 bases between them. The CDR3 DNA reads TGCGCCAGCAGCTTGGCTCCCAGGGAGACCCAGTACTTC. This translates into CASSLAPRETQYF.

The genes are TRBV4-1 and TRBJ2-3, with D possibly TRBD2 on 5 matching bases. The CDR3 runs to 16 residues. The ends were cut back, 4 bases at V and 1 base at J, with 15 bases in the middle. CDR1 is MGHRA, CDR2 YSYEKL, per germline. The CDR3 loop is CASSPVPGKGTDTQYF. The DNA for the CDR3 is TGCGCCAGCAGCCCGGTCCCGGGAAAGGGCACAGATACGCAGTATTTT.

J is TRBJ2-7 and V is TRBV27, with D possibly matching TRBD1 (6 bases). Between the trimmed V and J ends, which lost 6 bases and 0 bases, there was a span of 15 bases. Germline lookup yields CDR1 MNHEY and CDR2 SMNVEV (reference sequence). The CDR3 consists of 15 residues. The CDR3 nucleotides are TGTGCCAGCAGCTTAGCCGGGACACTCTCCTACGAGCAGTACTTC. Translating gives CASSLAGTLSYEQYF.

Turning to this clone: Because it lacks the conserved phenylalanine or tryptophan at the end, this CDR3 is likely a read error. The DNA is left out, because the CDR3 cannot be placed on it with certainty; the CDR3 is given as TCRdb lists it. The V and J genes are TRBV19 and TRBJ1-4; the DNA was not compared with TRBD1, the D call given in the table. The CDR3 spans 10 amino acids, including both terminal residues. Germline assignment: CDR1 LNHDA and CDR2 SQIVND (reference sequence). CDR3 sequence reads: CASSLGHDRN.

The rearrangement joins TRBV19 to TRBJ2-6, with TRBD1 matching 7 bases. The CDR3 is 16 residues long. Germline trimming cut 6 bases from V and 0 bases from J; bases unmatched to any gene: 5. The germline V gene has CDR1 LNHDA and CDR2 SQIVND (reference sequence). Here the CDR3 reads CASSRQGPSGANVLTF. CDR3 DNA: TGTGCCAGTAGCCGACAGGGTCCCTCTGGGGCCAACGTCCTGACTTTC.

The genes are TRBV5-6 and TRBJ2-1; TRBD1 is a possible D gene (5 bases). CDR1 SGHDT and CDR2 YYEEEE come from the germline V gene. This CDR3 has 16 amino acids. Trimming left V 0 bases short and J 5 bases short, with 15 bases between. Written as DNA, the CDR3 is TGTGCCAGCAGCTTGGTGGGCAGGGTTTACGACAATGAGCAGTTCTTC. Translated: CASSLVGRVYDNEQFF.

As for this clone: Other DNA variants within this sample encode the same CDR3. The V and J genes are TRBV5-1 and TRBJ1-4; 7 bases agree with TRBD1. Per germline, CDR1 SGHRS and CDR2 YFSETQ. Trimming at V came to 2 bases and at J to 0 bases, leaving 1 base not matched to a gene. The CDR3 is made up of 15 amino acids. CDR3 coding DNA: TGCGCCAGCAGCTTAACAGGGGCAACTAATGAAAAACTGTTTTTT. Protein: CASSLTGATNEKLFF.

The genes are TRBV5-5 and TRBJ1-5, with D perhaps matching TRBD1 (5 bases). From germline, CDR1 is SGHKS and CDR2 YYEKEE (reference sequence). The germline V and J ends were trimmed by 2 bases and 8 bases, with 20 bases remaining between them. The CDR3 contains 16 residues. CDR3 in amino acids: CASSFGREGTGKPQHF. The CDR3 DNA sequence: TGTGCCAGCAGCTTTGGAAGGGAGGGGACTGGGAAGCCCCAGCATTTT.

This clone was picked up one time. The rearrangement links TRBV6-6 to TRBJ1-1, with TRBD1 identical over 8 bases. The CDR3 contains 15 residues. CDR1 is MNHNY and CDR2 is SVGAGI in the germline V gene (reference sequence). After removal of 2 bases from V and 5 bases from J, the junction contained 7 bases not matched to a gene. DNA for the CDR3: TGTGCCAGCAGTTACAACAGGGGGTCGAGGACTGAAGCTTTCTTT. Translation gives CASSYNRGSRTEAFF.

V is TRBV7-2 and J is TRBJ1-6, with a tentative D call TRBD1 (6 bases). CDR3 length: 17 amino acids. Germline V lookup: CDR1 SGHTA, CDR2 FQGNSA. Trimming took off 1 base at V and 4 bases at J, with 14 bases between the two ends. CDR3 protein: CASSLGGRTTYNSPLHF. CDR3 DNA sequence: TGTGCCAGCAGCTTAGGGGGGCGCACCACATATAATTCACCCCTCCACTTT.

The chain employs TRBV2 and TRBJ2-2; 10 bases are shared with TRBD1. Germline V gives CDR1 SNHLY, CDR2 FYNNEI. Trimming cost V 7 bases and J 0 bases; bases outside gene matches: 2. The CDR3 totals 15 residues. CDR3 residues: CASKGTGANTGELFF. CDR3 bases: TGTGCCAGCAAAGGGACAGGGGCGAACACCGGGGAGCTGTTTTTT.

This clone was seen only once. The chain combines TRBV5-1 with TRBJ2-7; D is undetermined. In germline, CDR1 is SGHRS, CDR2 YFSETQ. There are 15 residues in the CDR3. V was pared by 0 bases and J by 2 bases, with 12 bases between. The chain's CDR3 is CASSLGTLSPYEQYF. The CDR3 nucleotides read TGCGCCAGCAGCTTGGGCACCCTAAGCCCCTACGAGCAGTACTTC.